One and the same sample provided the 26 T cell receptor beta chains below, sequenced in a study of cytomegalovirus exposure and HLA in healthy donors. PCR amplification relied on 60 Vbeta primers (plus 13 Jbeta primers). Sequenced by immunoSEQ multiplex PCR; TCRdb stores in-frame clones only, minus some. The table records around 150,000 clones, about 85% of them present only once. Sequenced input: PBMCs. These receptors all stem from a man aged 18 to 35 in good health and CMV-seropositive.

The chain recombines TRBV6-5 with TRBJ2-1, with TRBD1 matching over 8 bases. The CDR3 covers 14 residues. Trimming took 4 bases from V and 7 from J; bases not matched to a gene: 6. Germline V CDR1 and CDR2: MNHEY, SVGAGI. For the CDR3, the DNA is TGTGCCAGCAGTTTTCGGACAGGGCGGAATGAGCAGTTCTTC. It yields the protein CASSFRTGRNEQFF.

This clone occurred a few times. The chain has TRBV4-3 and TRBJ2-2, with 7 bases aligning to TRBD2. Germline V gene lookup returns CDR1 LGHNA and CDR2 YSLEER. This CDR3 is built from 19 residues. Trimming at V came to 0 bases and at J to 9 bases, leaving 19 bases not matched to a gene. This CDR3 reads CASSQDYLARGEGHRELFF. CDR3 sequence (DNA): TGCGCCAGCAGCCAAGATTATCTGGCTCGGGGGGAGGGTCACCGGGAGCTGTTTTTT.

This clone was counted once. The chain is built from TRBV7-9 and TRBJ1-2; tentative D call: TRBD1 (6 bases). This CDR3 is built from 14 residues. Trimming cost V 0 bases and J 5 bases, with 10 bases left between them. Germline CDR1 SEHNR, CDR2 FQNEAQ (reference sequence). CDR3 in amino acids: CASSLAGAYYGYTF. The DNA of the CDR3 is TGTGCCAGCAGCTTAGCGGGGGCGTATTATGGCTACACCTTC.

This clone was seen only a few times. The chain recombines TRBV27 with TRBJ2-7; 9 bases align to TRBD2. The V gene end was trimmed by 3 bases and the J gene end by 6 bases; junction bases not matched to a gene: 3. Per the germline V gene, CDR1 is MNHEY and CDR2 is SMNVEV (reference sequence). The CDR3 is 13 residues long. The CDR3 region is CASSFGAGGEQYF. CDR3 nucleotides: TGTGCCAGCAGTTTTGGAGCGGGGGGCGAGCAGTACTTC.

The V and J genes are TRBV9 and TRBJ1-2; perhaps TRBD1 as D (5 bases). The CDR3 has 16 residues. Trimming left V 5 bases short and J 3 bases short, with 20 bases between. The germline V gene encodes CDR1 SGDLS and CDR2 YYNGEE. Here the CDR3 DNA reads TGTGCCAGCAGTGAGTCGGGGGGAGGGCGTGACTATGGCTACACCTTC. This gives the protein CASSESGGGRDYGYTF.

The rearrangement uses TRBV7-9 and TRBJ2-5; the D gene is possibly TRBD1 (6 bases). The CDR3 extends over 13 amino acids. Germline V gene data show CDR1 as SEHNR and CDR2 as FQNEAQ (reference sequence). Trimming pared 5 bases from V and 5 bases from J, leaving 12 bases between. CDR3 loop: CASSGQGYETQYF. In DNA form, the CDR3 reads TGTGCCAGCAGCGGTCAGGGGTATGAGACCCAGTACTTC.

The CDR3 DNA is TGTGCCAGCGCAAGGGGCTCGAACACCGGGGAGCTGTTTTTT. Its protein is CASARGSNTGELFF. The chain carries TRBV6-1 and TRBJ2-2; D is perhaps TRBD1 (5 bases). This CDR3 is built from 14 residues. CDR1 is MNHNS, CDR2 SASEGT, per germline. Deletions cut 8 bases from V and 0 bases from J, with 10 bases between.

The chain couples TRBV7-6 to TRBJ2-3; 8 bases line up with TRBD2. There are 16 residues in the CDR3. Germline loops: CDR1 SGHVS, CDR2 FNYEAQ. V lost 6 bases, J lost 4 bases, and 12 bases stayed unmatched. In DNA form, the CDR3 reads TGTGCCAGCAGGCTGGGTGGAGCGGGGGTACCAGATACGCAGTATTTT. Protein: CASRLGGAGVPDTQYF.

The V gene is TRBV5-4, the J gene TRBJ2-3, with D unresolved. With 2 bases removed from V and 2 bases from J, the gap between germline ends came to 15 bases. Germline assignment: CDR1 SGHNT and CDR2 YYREEE (reference sequence). This CDR3 spans 16 amino acids. In DNA form, the CDR3 reads TGTGCCAGCAGCTTTTTTCAGCGATCTTCCACAGATACGCAGTATTTT. It specifies CASSFFQRSSTDTQYF.

The chain joins TRBV6-4 to TRBJ1-5; D is perhaps TRBD1 (5 bases). Germline assignment: CDR1 MRHNA and CDR2 SNTAGT. V lost 2 bases to trimming and J lost 2 bases, with 7 bases between them. The CDR3 is made up of 14 amino acids. The CDR3 is CASSDGGGNQPQHF. DNA for the CDR3: TGTGCCAGCAGTGACGGGGGGGGCAATCAGCCCCAGCATTTT.

The V gene is TRBV6-6, the J gene TRBJ1-4; weak D call: TRBD1 (5 bases). V gave up 7 bases and J gave up 7 bases, with 22 bases separating them. The CDR3 is 16 residues long. Germline-derived CDR1 and CDR2 are MNHNY and SVGAGI (reference sequence). CDR3 region: CASTNSPQGGREKLFF. CDR3 DNA: TGTGCCAGCACCAACTCCCCCCAGGGCGGACGTGAAAAACTGTTTTTT.

The J gene is TRBJ2-1, the V gene TRBV5-4; TRBD1 matches at 7 bases. The germline gives CDR1 SGHNT, CDR2 YYREEE (reference sequence). The CDR3 is 15 amino acids. The J segment lost 5 bases and the V segment lost 1 base, leaving 6 bases of the junction unmatched. The CDR3 loop reads CASSLTGQINNEQFF. Written as DNA, the CDR3 is TGTGCCAGCAGCTTGACGGGACAGATAAACAATGAGCAGTTCTTC.

The chain employs TRBV2 and TRBJ1-1; possible D gene TRBD1, 5 bases. The CDR3 runs to 13 residues. The germline V gene has CDR1 SNHLY and CDR2 FYNNEI. Deletions cut 8 bases from V and 0 bases from J, with 10 bases between. CDR3 region: CASGADMNTEAFF. CDR3 DNA: TGTGCCAGCGGTGCGGACATGAACACTGAAGCTTTCTTT.

The sample holds one count of this clone. This chain joins TRBV27 and TRBJ2-5, with TRBD1 as a possible D gene (6 bases). Trimming took 5 bases from V and 0 from J, leaving 10 bases between them. CDR1 and CDR2 from the germline V gene are MNHEY and SMNVEV (reference sequence). This CDR3 is 14 amino acids long. The CDR3 protein is CASSPRGYQETQYF. The CDR3 DNA follows: TGTGCCAGCAGTCCTAGGGGGTACCAAGAGACCCAGTACTTC.

The rearrangement links TRBV11-2 to TRBJ1-6; D perhaps matches TRBD1 (5 bases). The V end lost 6 bases, the J end lost 8 bases, and 23 bases lay between the germline ends. This CDR3 comprises 17 residues. Per the germline V gene, CDR1 is SGHAT and CDR2 is FQNNGV. CDR3 loop: CASSRYPLTVGDSPLHF. CDR3 DNA sequence: TGTGCCAGCAGTCGTTACCCACTGACAGTTGGAGATTCACCCCTCCACTTT.

V and J are TRBV5-4 and TRBJ2-3; a possible D gene is TRBD2 (6 bases). V lost 2 bases and J lost 4, with 20 bases in between. Germline V gives CDR1 SGHNT, CDR2 YYREEE (reference sequence). The CDR3 contains 17 residues. CDR3 protein: CASSFRLGLNGADTQYF. Written as DNA, the CDR3 is TGTGCCAGCAGCTTTCGATTGGGACTTAATGGAGCAGATACGCAGTATTTT.

The V and J genes are TRBV2 and TRBJ1-5; weak D call: TRBD1 (5 bases). The CDR3 spans 13 residues. The germline V gene has CDR1 SNHLY and CDR2 FYNNEI. V was clipped by 4 bases and J by 4 bases, with 8 bases between them. The CDR3 bases are TGTGCCAGCAGTGCCGACAGTAATCAGCCCCAGCATTTT. The encoded protein is CASSADSNQPQHF. Supplemented by reference TRBV2 and TRBJ1-5, the full variable domain reads EPEVTQTPSHQVTQMGQEVILRCVPISNHLYFYWYRQILGQKVEFLVSFYNNEISEKSEIFDDQFSVERPDGSNFTLKIRSTKLEDSAMYFCASSADSNQPQHFGDGTRLSIL.

This clone was picked up one time. The rearrangement joins TRBV9 to TRBJ1-3; no clear D gene. The CDR3 contains 14 residues. The germline gives CDR1 SGDLS, CDR2 YYNGEE. V lost 0 bases, J lost 0 bases, and 4 bases lay in between. The CDR3 DNA reads TGTGCCAGCAGCGTAGGTAGCTCTGGAAACACCATATATTTT. It translates to CASSVGSSGNTIYF.

V usage is TRBV15 and J usage is TRBJ2-7; weak D call: TRBD1 (5 bases). Trimming removed 1 base at V and 6 bases at J, with 16 bases between. The germline V gene has CDR1 LNHNV and CDR2 YYDKDF (reference sequence). The CDR3 is 15 residues long. Here the CDR3 DNA reads TGTGCCACCAGCAGAGGATGGGGCCAGAGCGTCGAGCAGTACTTC. Its translation: CATSRGWGQSVEQYF.

The V gene is TRBV5-6, the J gene TRBJ1-5; TRBD1 agrees at 8 bases. The CDR3 is 16 residues long. Germline V gene data show CDR1 as SGHDT and CDR2 as YYEEEE. V shed 0 bases, J shed 5 bases, and the junction held 7 bases outside the gene matches. Here the CDR3 reads CASSLGTGSNDQPQHF. In DNA, the CDR3 is TGTGCCAGCAGCTTGGGGACAGGGTCAAATGATCAGCCCCAGCATTTT.

The chain recombines TRBV18 with TRBJ2-3, with unresolved D. This CDR3 is 14 amino acids long. The germline V and J ends were trimmed by 3 bases and 5 bases, with 12 bases remaining between them. CDR1 is KGHSH and CDR2 is LQKENI in the germline V gene. CDR3 nucleotide sequence: TGTGCCAGCTCACCGGCTAGTCTGGGAGATACGCAGTATTTT. Amino acid sequence: CASSPASLGDTQYF.

This clone was seen once. The chain employs TRBV15 and TRBJ1-5, with 7 bases aligning to TRBD1. The CDR3 loop spans 16 amino acids. With V trimmed by 0 bases and J by 2 bases, 4 bases remained unmatched. Germline V CDR1 and CDR2: LNHNV, YYDKDF (reference sequence). CDR3 DNA: TGTGCCACCAGCAGAGAGAGGGGGCAGGGCAATCAGCCCCAGCATTTT. Translating it yields CATSRERGQGNQPQHF.

V and J are TRBV5-1 and TRBJ2-7; 10 nucleotides agree with TRBD1. J gave up 7 bases and V 4 bases, and 14 bases lay outside the gene matches. This CDR3 comprises 16 residues. Germline values: CDR1 SGHRS, CDR2 YFSETQ. The CDR3 region is CASSPTPGTGVGEQYF. The CDR3 bases are TGCGCCAGCAGCCCCACCCCCGGGACAGGGGTCGGGGAGCAGTACTTC.

The chain couples TRBV19 to TRBJ2-2, with 7 bases identical to TRBD1. Germline values: CDR1 LNHDA, CDR2 SQIVND (reference sequence). This CDR3 region has 12 residues. CDR3 nucleotides: TGTTGCACTTCGACAGGGCCCGGGGAGCTGTTTTTT. The encoded protein is CCTSTGPGELFF.

J is TRBJ2-1 and V is TRBV18; tentative D call: TRBD2 (5 bases). CDR1 and CDR2 (germline): KGHSH, LQKENI. V lost 5 bases and J lost 0, with 20 bases in between. The CDR3 has 18 residues. The CDR3 DNA reads as TGTGCCAGCTCATCGATGTCCAGCGGCCCCGGCTCCTACAATGAGCAGTTCTTC. Its protein product is CASSSMSSGPGSYNEQFF.

The J gene is TRBJ1-2, the V gene TRBV11-2; D is perhaps TRBD1 (6 bases). Trimming cost V 8 bases and J 2 bases, with 12 bases left between them. Per germline, CDR1 SGHAT and CDR2 FQNNGV. The CDR3 runs to 13 residues. CDR3 region: CASGIRGNYGYTF. Written as DNA, the CDR3 is TGTGCCAGCGGAATCAGGGGAAACTATGGCTACACCTTC.